This T cell receptor (beta chain) stems from a study of cytomegalovirus exposure and HLA in healthy donors. A word on this clone: Its matching antigen is unknown.

Vbeta (60) and Jbeta (13) primers were used in the PCR. The data were produced by immunoSEQ multiplex PCR, yet TCRdb's version contains in-frame clones alone and is incomplete. Here the sample spans around 300,000 clones, 72% being singletons. Healthy bone marrow donors made up the donors. Study observations and caveats: Reports described diagnosis of cytomegalovirus status by the classifier as highly specific and sensitive. The availability of immune exposure information extended only to CMV serostatus.

Germline values: CDR1 SGHAT, CDR2 FQNNGV. V was shortened by 1 base and J by 0 bases, with 9 bases between the two germline ends. CDR3 size: 16 residues. This sequence originates from a female donor in good health and CMV-seronegative. The sequencing sample was made of PBMCs. This chain joins TRBV11-2 and TRBJ1-4; D is ambiguous. As DNA, the CDR3 is TGTGCCAGCAGCTTAGGTATCAGTGCAACTAATGAAAAACTGTTTTTT. It codes for CASSLGISATNEKLFF.